This T cell receptor beta chain is drawn from a study of blood T cell repertoires in COVID-19. Overall study: The United States, Italy and Spain were the sources of the acute and convalescent COVID-19 samples. The cDNA or gDNA used as material had been derived from T cells, B-cell-depleted T cells, or PBMCs.

In the original workflow: Estimation of nucleated cell counts relied on the amplification of reference gene primers. Profiled with immunoSEQ multiplex PCR; TCRdb holds only in-frame clones, not every one. The V and J calls and clone size are taken from that table; D and trimming were inferred from the DNA. The repertoire consists of roughly 77,000 clones, with around 90% occurring once and the leading ten covering 4% to 5.5%. V lost 0 bases to trimming and J lost 3 bases; unmatched junction nucleotides: 4. Germline values: CDR1 ENHRY, CDR2 SYGVKD. The CDR3 is 15 residues long. The genes are TRBV10-3 and TRBJ2-5, with 7 bases matching TRBD2. The sample comprised peripheral blood. The sequence came from a man aged 50 or older with active COVID-19. In DNA, the CDR3 is TGTGCCATCAGTGAGTCGGTGCTAGCGGAAGAGACCCAGTACTTC. It codes for CAISESVLAEETQYF.